What follows are 17 T cell receptor beta chains derived from one specimen sequenced in a study of glioma-infiltrating T cells after dendritic cell vaccination. Assay used: immunoSEQ multiplex PCR; TCRdb lists only in-frame clones, some missing. The repertoire holds about 21,000 clones, 79% seen once, with roughly 40% in the top ten. The specimen comprised blood, sampled before dendritic cell vaccination. The receptors come from a human donor with glioblastoma.

The chain uses TRBV4-2 and TRBJ2-1; 7 bases line up with TRBD2. Losses at the gene ends were 5 bases for V and 3 bases for J; bases not matched to a gene: 7. This CDR3 comprises 15 residues. CDR1 LGHNA and CDR2 YNFKEQ come from the germline V gene. The CDR3, as DNA: TGTGCCAGCAGCTCCATAACGGGAGGCTACAATGAGCAGTTCTTC. Encoded protein: CASSSITGGYNEQFF.

The chain recombines TRBV6-5 with TRBJ2-7; maybe TRBD1 (6 bases). The CDR3 runs 14 residues. V was pared by 0 bases and J by 6 bases, with 12 bases between. Germline CDR1 is MNHEY and CDR2 is SVGAGI. The CDR3 spells CASSYSAARGEQYF. Here the CDR3 DNA reads TGTGCCAGCAGTTACTCGGCTGCCAGGGGCGAGCAGTACTTC.

This chain joins TRBV5-4 and TRBJ2-3; D perhaps matches TRBD1 (5 bases). The CDR3 has 16 residues. Trimming removed 4 bases at V and 4 bases at J, with 19 bases between. Germline lookup yields CDR1 SGHNT and CDR2 YYREEE (reference sequence). The CDR3 nucleotides are TGTGCCAGCAGCCCGACAGCCGACCGGACGGCAGATACGCAGTATTTT. Its protein product is CASSPTADRTADTQYF.

This rearrangement joins TRBV30 to TRBJ2-3; D is perhaps TRBD2 (6 bases). From germline, CDR1 is GTSNPN and CDR2 SVGIG (reference sequence). The CDR3 length is 16 residues. Deletions cut 0 bases from V and 5 bases from J, with 18 bases between. CDR3 DNA sequence: TGTGCCTGGAGTGTCCGAGGGCTAAGGGGAGGAGATACGCAGTATTTT. It codes for CAWSVRGLRGGDTQYF.

The chain is built from TRBV6-5 and TRBJ2-1, with 8 bases identical to TRBD1. V gave up 2 bases and J gave up 6 bases; unmatched junction bases: 9. This CDR3 is 16 amino acids long. From germline, CDR1 is MNHEY and CDR2 SVGAGI. The CDR3 protein is CASSYRAGTGGNEQFF. The DNA of the CDR3 is TGTGCCAGCAGTTACCGGGCCGGGACAGGCGGCAATGAGCAGTTCTTC.

This clone occurred a few times. The chain recombines TRBV7-2 with TRBJ2-1; 8 bases match TRBD2. J lost 5 bases, V lost 6 bases, and 6 bases had no gene match. This CDR3 region has 14 residues. CDR1 is SGHTA and CDR2 is FQGNSA in the germline V gene. The CDR3 spells CASRLHSGNNEQFF. The CDR3 DNA reads as TGTGCCAGCAGGTTACATAGCGGGAACAATGAGCAGTTCTTC. The full variable domain, in which reference TRBV7-2 and TRBJ2-1 provide the parts outside the CDR3, is GAGVSQSPSNKVTEKGKDVELRCDPISGHTALYWYRQSLGQGLEFLIYFQGNSAPDKSGLPSDRFSAERTGGSVSTLTIQRTQQEDSAVYLCASRLHSGNNEQFFGPGTRLTVL.

The rearrangement links TRBV6-6 to TRBJ2-1; TRBD2 is a possible D gene (5 bases). There are 13 residues in the CDR3. V was pared by 4 bases and J by 5 bases, with 9 bases between. The germline gives CDR1 MNHNY, CDR2 SVGAGI (reference sequence). CDR3 sequence (DNA): TGTGCCAGCAGTTTAACTAGGGACAATGAGCAGTTCTTC. Its protein product is CASSLTRDNEQFF.

The chain employs TRBV29-1 and TRBJ2-6, with D perhaps TRBD1 (5 bases). The germline gives CDR1 SQVTM, CDR2 ANQGSEA. The ends were cut back, 1 base at V and 4 bases at J, with 8 bases in the middle. This CDR3 has 14 residues. CDR3 in amino acids: CSVEGGTGANVLTF. In DNA form, the CDR3 reads TGCAGCGTTGAAGGGGGCACCGGGGCCAACGTCCTGACTTTC.

This chain joins TRBV7-2 and TRBJ2-6; no definite D call. With 1 base removed from V and 4 bases from J, the gap between germline ends came to 11 bases. The CDR3 is 16 residues long. The germline V gene encodes CDR1 SGHTA and CDR2 FQGNSA. CDR3 nucleotide sequence: TGTGCCAGCAGCTTAGACCGGGTCTCCGGGGCCAACGTCCTGACTTTC. Its translation is CASSLDRVSGANVLTF.

The V and J genes are TRBV30 and TRBJ1-1; TRBD1 is a possible D gene (6 bases). Germline CDR1 and CDR2: GTSNPN and SVGIG (reference sequence). The CDR3 sequence is 13 residues long. The ends were cut back, 2 bases at V and 4 bases at J, with 11 bases in the middle. CDR3 DNA: TGTGCCTGGAGTTGGGGAGGGGGCACTGAAGCTTTCTTT. It translates to CAWSWGGGTEAFF.

The chain couples TRBV7-2 to TRBJ1-1; TRBD1 might be the D (5 bases). The CDR3 has 14 amino acids. Germline assignment: CDR1 SGHTA and CDR2 FQGNSA. The V and J ends lost 1 base and 6 bases respectively, with 12 bases between them. CDR3 region: CASSLVLGLAEAFF. The CDR3 DNA reads TGTGCCAGCAGCTTAGTACTGGGGCTGGCTGAAGCTTTCTTT.

The chain has TRBV11-3 and TRBJ2-7, with D tentatively TRBD1 (6 bases). V shed 3 bases and J shed 0 bases, with 6 bases lying between them. CDR1 and CDR2 (germline): SGHNT, YENEEA. This CDR3 contains 13 residues. The CDR3 DNA is TGTGCCAGCAGCTTGGACAGCTCCTACGAGCAGTACTTC. Translating it yields CASSLDSSYEQYF.

A few counts support this clone. One end of the junction varies from germline; a read error may be responsible. Other DNA sequences within the sample encode an identical CDR3. The genes are TRBV12-5 and TRBJ2-3, with 9 nucleotides matching TRBD1. This CDR3 region has 17 residues. CDR1 is LGHNT and CDR2 is FRNRAP in the germline V gene. In DNA, the CDR3 is TGCGCTAGTGGTTTGTCCCGGACAGGGGCAAGCACAGATACGCAGTATTTT. Translation: CASGLSRTGASTDTQYF.

Of note for this clone: Sequence at one end of the junction differs from germline and may be a read error. Additional DNA sequences in this sample encode the identical CDR3. The gene calls are TRBV2 and TRBJ2-1, with 7 bases aligning to TRBD2. The CDR3 is made up of 16 amino acids. Looked up from germline, CDR1 is SNHLY and CDR2 is FYNNEI. As DNA, the CDR3 is TGTGCCAGTAGTGTAACGCGGGAGTGGTCCTACAATGAGCAGTTCTTC. Its translation: CASSVTREWSYNEQFF. The full variable domain, rest sourced from reference TRBV2 and TRBJ2-1, is EPEVTQTPSHQVTQMGQEVILRCVPISNHLYFYWYRQILGQKVEFLVSFYNNEISEKSEIFDDQFSVERPDGSNFTLKIRSTKLEDSAMYFCASSVTREWSYNEQFFGPGTRLTVL.

The chain carries TRBV6-1 and TRBJ2-3, with 13 nucleotides matching TRBD2. The length of the CDR3 is 15 residues. After removal of 4 bases from V and 10 bases from J, the junction contained 8 bases not matched to a gene. In germline, CDR1 is MNHNS, CDR2 SASEGT. The CDR3: CASSVTSGRAPAQYF. The CDR3 coding sequence is TGTGCCAGCAGTGTAACTAGCGGGAGGGCCCCAGCGCAGTATTTT.

The V and J genes are TRBV28 and TRBJ2-7; 9 bases map to TRBD1. From germline, CDR1 is MDHEN and CDR2 SYDVKM. The CDR3 sequence is 14 residues long. V lost 3 bases to trimming and J lost 2 bases; unmatched junction nucleotides: 2. The CDR3 spells CASSFGQGTYEQYF. CDR3 sequence (DNA): TGTGCCAGCAGTTTTGGACAGGGGACCTACGAGCAGTACTTC.

This clone was seen a handful of times. V gene TRBV4-3 combines with J gene TRBJ2-7, with TRBD1 matching 7 bases. The CDR3 has 15 residues. Germline CDR1 reads LGHNA; CDR2 reads YSLEER. With V trimmed by 1 base and J by 5 bases, 8 bases remained unmatched. Written as DNA, the CDR3 is TGCGCCAGCAGCCAAGCGACAGGGAGTAGGAACGAGCAGTACTTC. Protein: CASSQATGSRNEQYF.